The next 16 T cell receptor beta chains were all read from a single sample in a study of blood T cell repertoires in COVID-19. Here immunoSEQ multiplex PCR was the method, and the copy in TCRdb shows in-frame clones only, minus some. In the table there are just over 90,000 clones, about 80% of which are singletons. Specimen: peripheral blood. These receptors all stem from a man aged 65 to 85 with acute or convalescent COVID-19.

The rearrangement links TRBV5-4 to TRBJ1-1; 7 positions agree with TRBD1. Germline lookup yields CDR1 SGHNT and CDR2 YYREEE (reference sequence). The CDR3 consists of 14 residues. V dropped 2 bases and J dropped 5; count of bases not matched to a gene: 6. CDR3 sequence reads: CASSLTGDRTEAFF. The CDR3 DNA follows: TGTGCCAGCAGCTTAACAGGGGATAGGACTGAAGCTTTCTTT. Together with reference TRBV5-4 and TRBJ1-1, the CDR3 gives the full variable domain: ETGVTQSPTHLIKTRGQQVTLRCSSQSGHNTVSWYQQALGQGPQFIFQYYREEENGRGNFPPRFSGLQFPNYSSELNVNALELDDSALYLCASSLTGDRTEAFFGQGTRLTVV.

The chain is built from TRBV2 and TRBJ2-3, with 12 positions matching TRBD2. There are 16 residues in the CDR3. V gave up 6 bases and J gave up 0 bases; unmatched junction bases: 4. Germline V CDR1 and CDR2: SNHLY, FYNNEI. The CDR3 bases are TGTGCCAGCAGCCTGCTAGCGGGGGGGAGCACAGATACGCAGTATTTT. Translating it yields CASSLLAGGSTDTQYF.

V gene TRBV11-2 combines with J gene TRBJ2-1; D remains unclear. The CDR3 spans 17 residues. Germline V lookup: CDR1 SGHAT, CDR2 FQNNGV. Trimming left V 2 bases short and J 4 bases short, with 18 bases between. The CDR3 sequence: CASSLLPGWSDYNEQFF. The CDR3 DNA reads TGTGCCAGCAGCTTACTGCCCGGGTGGTCGGATTACAATGAGCAGTTCTTC.

The chain carries TRBV18 and TRBJ1-4, with 9 bases matching TRBD1. V lost 3 bases, J lost 7 bases, and 9 bases stayed unmatched. This CDR3 has 16 residues. In germline, CDR1 is KGHSH, CDR2 LQKENI. The CDR3 DNA sequence: TGTGCCAGCTCACCCGGGACAGGGTCCGGTAGTGAAAAACTGTTTTTT. It is translated as CASSPGTGSGSEKLFF.

The chain couples TRBV5-1 to TRBJ1-2; D possibly corresponds to TRBD1 (6 bases). The CDR3 consists of 15 residues. V was shortened by 4 bases and J by 8 bases, with 21 bases between the two germline ends. Germline assignment: CDR1 SGHRS and CDR2 YFSETQ. The CDR3 reads CASSPGQASYWGYTF. In DNA, the CDR3 is TGCGCCAGCAGCCCGGGACAAGCTTCCTACTGGGGCTACACCTTC.

V and J are TRBV3-1 (or the pseudogene TRBV3-2) and TRBJ2-3; 8 nucleotides match TRBD2. CDR3 length: 18 amino acids. The trim removed 0 bases at V and 0 bases at J, leaving 8 bases unmatched. Looked up from germline, CDR1 is LGHDT and CDR2 is YNNKEL (reference sequence). The CDR3 loop reads CASSQETLGGGSTDTQYF. The CDR3 DNA reads as TGTGCCAGCAGCCAAGAGACCCTCGGGGGGGGAAGCACAGATACGCAGTATTTT.

The CDR3 DNA follows: TGTGCCAGTAGTCCAAGCGGGAGGGGATCCTACGAGCAGTACTTC. As protein: CASSPSGRGSYEQYF. The rearrangement joins TRBV19 to TRBJ2-7; 10 bases align to TRBD2. The CDR3 contains 15 residues. J lost 1 base, V lost 5 bases, and 5 bases had no gene match. The germline gives CDR1 LNHDA, CDR2 SQIVND (reference sequence).

The chain links TRBV19 to TRBJ2-7, with unresolved D. The CDR3 totals 14 residues. Germline V gene sequence: CDR1 LNHDA, CDR2 SQIVND (reference sequence). Trimming cost V 5 bases and J 0 bases, with 11 bases left between them. The CDR3 loop reads CASSADTSSYEQYV. The CDR3 DNA is TGTGCCAGTAGTGCCGACACATCCTCCTACGAGCAGTACGTC.

The chain is built from TRBV18 and TRBJ1-5, with 8 bases matching TRBD1. V lost 6 bases to trimming and J lost 4 bases; unmatched junction nucleotides: 8. Germline-derived CDR1 and CDR2 are KGHSH and LQKENI. The CDR3 is 15 residues long. The CDR3 nucleotides read TGTGCCAGCTCGCCGCAGGGGGCCTTAAATCAGCCCCAGCATTTT. This codes for CASSPQGALNQPQHF.

The CDR3 is CASSLQGAINQPQHF. CDR3 nucleotides: TGTGCCAGCAGCTTACAGGGGGCGATCAATCAGCCCCAGCATTTT. The J gene is TRBJ1-5, the V gene TRBV7-9; 8 nucleotides match TRBD1. The CDR3 runs 15 residues. V lost 2 bases to trimming and J lost 3 bases; unmatched junction nucleotides: 3. The germline gives CDR1 SEHNR, CDR2 FQNEAQ (reference sequence). Using reference TRBV7-9 and TRBJ1-5 for the parts outside the CDR3, the full variable domain is DTGVSQNPRHKITKRGQNVTFRCDPISEHNRLYWYRQTLGQGPEFLTYFQNEAQLEKSRLLSDRFSAERPKGSFSTLEIQRTEQGDSAMYLCASSLQGAINQPQHFGDGTRLSIL.

The CDR3 coding sequence is TGTGCCAGCAGCTTGGAACTCTTTGGGAGCCCCTATGGCTACACCTTC. Translated: CASSLELFGSPYGYTF. This rearrangement joins TRBV5-4 to TRBJ1-2; D gene unclear. Trimming pared 0 bases from V and 4 bases from J, leaving 16 bases between. Germline lookup yields CDR1 SGHNT and CDR2 YYREEE (reference sequence). The CDR3 runs 16 residues.

This sequence joins TRBV5-4 and TRBJ1-6; 8 nucleotides align to TRBD1. The CDR3 is made up of 14 amino acids. After removal of 4 bases from V and 8 bases from J, the junction contained 5 bases not matched to a gene. Germline values: CDR1 SGHNT, CDR2 YYREEE (reference sequence). The CDR3 sequence: CASSQGAEDSPLHF. In nucleotides, the CDR3 is TGTGCCAGCAGCCAGGGGGCGGAAGATTCACCCCTCCACTTT.

The gene calls are TRBV6-5 and TRBJ1-6; D is possibly TRBD1 (6 bases). V was clipped by 7 bases and J by 3 bases, with 10 bases between them. Germline V gene data show CDR1 as MNHEY and CDR2 as SVGAGI. The CDR3 has 14 residues. This chain's CDR3 is CASNQGSYNSPLHF. CDR3 sequence (DNA): TGTGCCAGCAACCAGGGGAGCTATAATTCACCCCTCCACTTT.

The gene calls are TRBV5-6 and TRBJ2-7, with D perhaps TRBD1 (6 bases). V was pared by 1 base and J by 4 bases, with 12 bases between. From germline, CDR1 is SGHDT and CDR2 YYEEEE. The CDR3 contains 14 residues. CDR3 DNA: TGTGCCAGCAGCTTGACAGGGCAGATATACGAGCAGTACTTC. Translated: CASSLTGQIYEQYF.

The chain links TRBV5-4 to TRBJ1-2; TRBD1 matches at 11 bases. V lost 4 bases and J lost 8; bases outside the gene matches: 7. The CDR3 has 14 residues. Germline V gene lookup returns CDR1 SGHNT and CDR2 YYREEE (reference sequence). The CDR3 DNA reads TGTGCCAGCAGCCCTCGGACAGGGGGCGAAGGCTACACCTTC. Amino acids: CASSPRTGGEGYTF.

The gene calls are TRBV5-6 and TRBJ1-5; TRBD1 matches 7 bases. The CDR3 is 18 residues long. CDR1 is SGHDT and CDR2 is YYEEEE in the germline V gene. J lost 0 bases, V lost 0 bases, and 9 bases had no gene match. The CDR3 sequence is CASSLAVPGQYSNQPQHF. The CDR3 region has the DNA TGTGCCAGCAGCTTGGCGGTACCGGGACAGTATAGCAATCAGCCCCAGCATTTT.